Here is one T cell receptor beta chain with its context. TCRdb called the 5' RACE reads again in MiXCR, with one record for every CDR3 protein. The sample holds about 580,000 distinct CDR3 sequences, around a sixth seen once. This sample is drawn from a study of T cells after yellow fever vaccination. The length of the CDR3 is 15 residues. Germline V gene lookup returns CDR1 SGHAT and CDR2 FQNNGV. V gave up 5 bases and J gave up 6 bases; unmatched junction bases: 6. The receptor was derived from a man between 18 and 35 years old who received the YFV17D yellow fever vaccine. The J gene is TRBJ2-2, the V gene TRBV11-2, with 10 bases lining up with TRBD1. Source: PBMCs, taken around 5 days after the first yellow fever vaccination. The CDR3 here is CASSPDRGFSGELFF. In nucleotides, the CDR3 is TGTGCCAGCAGCCCGGACAGGGGGTTTTCCGGGGAGCTGTTTTTT.